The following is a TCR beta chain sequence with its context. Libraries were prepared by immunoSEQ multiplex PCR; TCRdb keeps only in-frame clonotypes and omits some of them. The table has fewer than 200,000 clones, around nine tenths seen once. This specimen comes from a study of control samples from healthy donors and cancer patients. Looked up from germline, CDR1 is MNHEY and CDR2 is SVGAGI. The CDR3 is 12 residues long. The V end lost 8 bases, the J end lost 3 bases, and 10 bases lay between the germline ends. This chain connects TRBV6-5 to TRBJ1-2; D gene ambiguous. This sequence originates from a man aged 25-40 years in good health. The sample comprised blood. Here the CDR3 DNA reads TGTGCCAGCGGGATAAGAGACTATGGCTACACCTTC. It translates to CASGIRDYGYTF.